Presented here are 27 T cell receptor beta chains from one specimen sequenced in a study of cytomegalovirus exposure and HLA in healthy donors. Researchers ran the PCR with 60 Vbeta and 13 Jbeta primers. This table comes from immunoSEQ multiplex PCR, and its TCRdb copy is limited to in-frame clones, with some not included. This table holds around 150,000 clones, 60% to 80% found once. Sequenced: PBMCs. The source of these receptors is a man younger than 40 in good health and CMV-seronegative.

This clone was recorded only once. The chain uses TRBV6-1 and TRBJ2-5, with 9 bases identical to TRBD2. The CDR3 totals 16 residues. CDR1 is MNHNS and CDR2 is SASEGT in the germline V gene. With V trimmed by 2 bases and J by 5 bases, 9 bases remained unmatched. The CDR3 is CASSEWGSGSSETQYF. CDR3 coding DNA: TGTGCCAGCAGTGAATGGGGTAGCGGGAGCAGCGAGACCCAGTACTTC.

The CDR3 region is CSVAGTVHTYEQYF. CDR3 in DNA: TGCAGCGTGGCCGGGACAGTTCATACCTACGAGCAGTACTTC. The chain links TRBV29-1 to TRBJ2-5, with 7 bases aligning to TRBD1. The J call is doubtful: the DNA matches TRBJ2-7 better. This CDR3 is 14 amino acids long. Germline values: CDR1 SQVTM, CDR2 ANQGSEA.

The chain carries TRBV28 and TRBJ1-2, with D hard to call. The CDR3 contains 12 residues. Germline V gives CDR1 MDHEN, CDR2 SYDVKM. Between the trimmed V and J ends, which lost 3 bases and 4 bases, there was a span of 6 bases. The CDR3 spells CASSLPSYGYTF. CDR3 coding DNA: TGTGCCAGCAGTTTGCCCAGCTATGGCTACACCTTC.

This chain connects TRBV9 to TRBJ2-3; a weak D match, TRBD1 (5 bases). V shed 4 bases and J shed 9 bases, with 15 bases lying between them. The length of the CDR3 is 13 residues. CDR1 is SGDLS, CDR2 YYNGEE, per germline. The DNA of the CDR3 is TGTGCCAGCAGCCCCATGGGCCCAGGGACGCAGTATTTT. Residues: CASSPMGPGTQYF.

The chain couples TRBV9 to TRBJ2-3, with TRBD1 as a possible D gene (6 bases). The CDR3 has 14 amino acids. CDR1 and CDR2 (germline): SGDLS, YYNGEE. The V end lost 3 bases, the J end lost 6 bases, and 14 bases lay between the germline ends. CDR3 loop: CASSADSKRDTQYF. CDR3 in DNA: TGTGCCAGCAGCGCGGACAGCAAAAGGGATACGCAGTATTTT.

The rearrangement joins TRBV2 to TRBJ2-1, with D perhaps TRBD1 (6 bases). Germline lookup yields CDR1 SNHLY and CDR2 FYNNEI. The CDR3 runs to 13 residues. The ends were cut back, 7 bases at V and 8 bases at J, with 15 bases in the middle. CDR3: CASTALEGDEQFF. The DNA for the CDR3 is TGTGCCAGCACCGCCCTTGAGGGGGATGAGCAGTTCTTC.

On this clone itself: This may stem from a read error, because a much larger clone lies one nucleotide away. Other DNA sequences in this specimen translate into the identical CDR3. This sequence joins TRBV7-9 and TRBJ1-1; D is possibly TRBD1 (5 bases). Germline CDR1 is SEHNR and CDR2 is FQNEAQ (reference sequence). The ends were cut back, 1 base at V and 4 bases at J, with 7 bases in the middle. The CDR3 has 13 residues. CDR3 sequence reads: CASSLGGGTEAFF. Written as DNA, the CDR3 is TGTGCCAGCAGCTTAGGGGGCGGCACTGAAGCTTTCTTT. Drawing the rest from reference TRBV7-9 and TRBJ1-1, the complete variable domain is DTGVSQNPRHKITKRGQNVTFRCDPISEHNRLYWYRQTLGQGPEFLTYFQNEAQLEKSRLLSDRFSAERPKGSFSTLEIQRTEQGDSAMYLCASSLGGGTEAFFGQGTRLTVV.

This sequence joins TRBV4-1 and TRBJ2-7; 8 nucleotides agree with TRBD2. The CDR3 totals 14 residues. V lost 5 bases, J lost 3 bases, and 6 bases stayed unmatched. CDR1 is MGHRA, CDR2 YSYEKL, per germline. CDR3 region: CASSRSGGVYEQYF. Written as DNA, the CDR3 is TGCGCCAGCAGCAGGAGCGGGGGAGTCTACGAGCAGTACTTC.

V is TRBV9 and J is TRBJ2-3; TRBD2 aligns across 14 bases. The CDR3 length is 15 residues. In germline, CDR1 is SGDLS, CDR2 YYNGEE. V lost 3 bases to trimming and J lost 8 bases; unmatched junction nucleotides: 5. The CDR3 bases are TGTGCCAGCAGCGCGGGACTAGCGGGAGTCGGTACGCAGTATTTT. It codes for CASSAGLAGVGTQYF.

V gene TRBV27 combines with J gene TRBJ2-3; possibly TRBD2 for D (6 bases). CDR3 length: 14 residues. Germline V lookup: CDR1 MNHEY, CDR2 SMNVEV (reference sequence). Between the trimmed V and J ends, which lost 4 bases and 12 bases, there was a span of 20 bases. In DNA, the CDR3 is TGTGCCAGCAGTTCGGGGGTGATACTCCTAGAACAGTATTTT. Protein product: CASSSGVILLEQYF.

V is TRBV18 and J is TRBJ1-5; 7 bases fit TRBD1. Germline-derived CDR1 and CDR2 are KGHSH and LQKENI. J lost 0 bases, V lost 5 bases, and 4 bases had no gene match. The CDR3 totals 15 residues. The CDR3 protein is CASSSQGFSNQPQHF. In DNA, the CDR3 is TGTGCCAGCTCATCACAGGGGTTTAGCAATCAGCCCCAGCATTTT.

The CDR3 spells CAGGGGNQPQHF. Here the CDR3 DNA reads TGTGCCGGAGGTGGTGGCAATCAGCCCCAGCATTTT. J is TRBJ1-5 and V is TRBV30; D unresolved. CDR1 and CDR2 (germline): GTSNPN, SVGIG (reference sequence). V gave up 8 bases and J gave up 2 bases, with 10 bases separating them. The CDR3 extends over 12 amino acids.

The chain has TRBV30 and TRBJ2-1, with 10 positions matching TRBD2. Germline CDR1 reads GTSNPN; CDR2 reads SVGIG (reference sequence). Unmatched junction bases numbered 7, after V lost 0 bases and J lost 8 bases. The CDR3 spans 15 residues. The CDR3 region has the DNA TGTGCCTGGAGTGTAAGGTTAGCGGGAGGCGATGAGCAGTTCTTC. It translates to CAWSVRLAGGDEQFF.

CDR3 residues: CASSLRTSVGTDTQYF. The CDR3 region has the DNA TGTGCCAGCAGTCTCAGGACTAGCGTGGGCACAGATACGCAGTATTTT. The rearrangement uses TRBV13 and TRBJ2-3; 9 nucleotides match TRBD2. V lost 6 bases to trimming and J lost 1 base; unmatched junction nucleotides: 8. Germline CDR1 PRHDT, CDR2 FYEKMQ (reference sequence). The CDR3 is made up of 16 amino acids.

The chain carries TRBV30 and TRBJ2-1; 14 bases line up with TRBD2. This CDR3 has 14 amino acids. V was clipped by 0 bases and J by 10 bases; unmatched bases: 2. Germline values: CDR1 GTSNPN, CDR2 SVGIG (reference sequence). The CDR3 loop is CAWSVTSGRAEQFF. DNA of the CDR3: TGTGCCTGGAGTGTGACTAGCGGGAGGGCCGAGCAGTTCTTC.

The chain's CDR3 is CASSGLAGLEETQYF. The CDR3 nucleotides are TGCGCCAGCAGCGGACTAGCGGGATTAGAAGAGACCCAGTACTTC. The chain links TRBV5-1 to TRBJ2-5; TRBD2 matches at 12 bases. Germline V gene lookup returns CDR1 SGHRS and CDR2 YFSETQ. CDR3 length equals 15 residues. V was pared by 4 bases and J by 3 bases, with 4 bases of the junction left unmatched. Looking up the rest from reference TRBV5-1 and TRBJ2-5 gives the full variable domain: KAGVTQTPRYLIKTRGQQVTLSCSPISGHRSVSWYQQTPGQGLQFLFEYFSETQRNKGNFPGRFSGRQFSNSRSEMNVSTLELGDSALYLCASSGLAGLEETQYFGPGTRLLVL.

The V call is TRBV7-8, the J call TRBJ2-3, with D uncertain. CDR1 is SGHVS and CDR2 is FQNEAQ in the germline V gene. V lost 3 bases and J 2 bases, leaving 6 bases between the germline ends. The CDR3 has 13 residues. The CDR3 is CASSLFFTDTQYF. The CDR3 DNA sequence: TGTGCCAGCAGCTTGTTCTTCACAGATACGCAGTATTTT.

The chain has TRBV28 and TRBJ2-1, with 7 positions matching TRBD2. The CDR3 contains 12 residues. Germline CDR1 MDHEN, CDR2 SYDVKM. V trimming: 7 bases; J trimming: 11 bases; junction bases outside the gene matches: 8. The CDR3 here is CASTLGEGQQFF. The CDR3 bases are TGTGCCAGCACCTTGGGGGAGGGCCAGCAGTTCTTC.

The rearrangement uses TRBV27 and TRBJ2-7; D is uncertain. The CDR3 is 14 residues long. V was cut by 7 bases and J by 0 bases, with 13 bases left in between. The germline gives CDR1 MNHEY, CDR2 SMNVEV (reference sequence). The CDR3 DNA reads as TGTGCCAGCACCCCTCACAGAAACTCCTACGAGCAGTACTTC. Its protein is CASTPHRNSYEQYF.

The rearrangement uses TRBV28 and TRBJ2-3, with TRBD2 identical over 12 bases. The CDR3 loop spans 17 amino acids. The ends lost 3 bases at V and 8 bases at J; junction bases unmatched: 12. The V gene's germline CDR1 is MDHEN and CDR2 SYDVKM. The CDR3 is CASSFPAGLAGGLTQYF. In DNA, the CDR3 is TGTGCCAGCAGTTTCCCCGCAGGCCTAGCGGGAGGGCTTACGCAGTATTTT. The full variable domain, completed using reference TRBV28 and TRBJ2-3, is DVKVTQSSRYLVKRTGEKVFLECVQDMDHENMFWYRQDPGLGLRLIYFSYDVKMKEKGDIPEGYSVSREKKERFSLILESASTNQTSMYLCASSFPAGLAGGLTQYFGPGTRLTVL.

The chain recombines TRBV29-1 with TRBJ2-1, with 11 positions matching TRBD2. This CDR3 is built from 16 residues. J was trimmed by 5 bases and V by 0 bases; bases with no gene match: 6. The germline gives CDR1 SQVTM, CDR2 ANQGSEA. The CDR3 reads CSVEDRGLAGDNEQFF. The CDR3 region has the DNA TGCAGCGTTGAAGATCGAGGACTAGCGGGTGACAATGAGCAGTTCTTC.

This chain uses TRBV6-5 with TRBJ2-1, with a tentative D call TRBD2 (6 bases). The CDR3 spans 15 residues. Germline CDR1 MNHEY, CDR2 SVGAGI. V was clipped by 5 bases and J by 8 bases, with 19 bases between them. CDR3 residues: CASSLQQGGLDEQFF. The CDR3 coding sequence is TGTGCCAGCAGTCTCCAGCAGGGAGGATTGGATGAGCAGTTCTTC.

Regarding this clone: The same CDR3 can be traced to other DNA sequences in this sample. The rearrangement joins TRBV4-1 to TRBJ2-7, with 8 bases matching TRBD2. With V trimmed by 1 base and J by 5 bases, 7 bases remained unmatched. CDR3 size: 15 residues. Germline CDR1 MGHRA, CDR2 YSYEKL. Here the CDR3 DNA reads TGCGCCAGCAGCCAAGGGGTTCGGGAGGGCCACGAGCAGTACTTC. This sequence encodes CASSQGVREGHEQYF.

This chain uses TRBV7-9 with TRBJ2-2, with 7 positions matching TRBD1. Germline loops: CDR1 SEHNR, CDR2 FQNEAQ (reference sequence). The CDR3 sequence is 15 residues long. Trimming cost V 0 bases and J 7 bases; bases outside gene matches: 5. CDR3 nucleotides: TGTGCCAGCAGCTTAGCGGGGACAGTCAACGGGGAGCTGTTTTTT. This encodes CASSLAGTVNGELFF.

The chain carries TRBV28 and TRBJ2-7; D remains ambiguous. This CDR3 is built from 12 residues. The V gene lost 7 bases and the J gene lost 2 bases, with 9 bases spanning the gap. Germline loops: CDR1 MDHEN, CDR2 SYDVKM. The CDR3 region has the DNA TGTGCCAGCATTGGGCAAACCTACGAGCAGTACTTC. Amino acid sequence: CASIGQTYEQYF.

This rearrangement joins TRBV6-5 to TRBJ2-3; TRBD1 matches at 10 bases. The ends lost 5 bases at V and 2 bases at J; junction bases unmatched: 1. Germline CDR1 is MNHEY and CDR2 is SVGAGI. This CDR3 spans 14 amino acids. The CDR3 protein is CASSRQGATDTQYF. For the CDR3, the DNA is TGTGCCAGCAGTAGACAGGGGGCCACAGATACGCAGTATTTT.

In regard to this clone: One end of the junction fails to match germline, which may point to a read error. The CDR3 spells CASSLASDNEQFF. CDR3 DNA sequence: TGTGCCAGCAGCTTGGCCTCCGACAATGAGCAGTTCTTC. The rearrangement links TRBV11-3 to TRBJ2-1; D gene uncertain. From germline, CDR1 is SGHNT and CDR2 YENEEA. The CDR3 runs to 13 residues.